Below are 25 T cell receptor beta chains sequenced from a single sample in a study of siplizumab effects on memory and regulatory T cells (dated by TCRdb to the late 2010s). The library was obtained by the immunoSEQ multiplex PCR assay. TCRdb took this table from immuneACCESS and kept in-frame rearrangements with V and J called. Such tables lack part of the clones; where checked against another copy, unresolved V genes explain under half of the gap, and the rest is unexplained. Counted in this sample were some 100,000 clones; 92% of them appeared once. Together, the top ten hold about 0.75% of the sample. Sequencing was carried out using Tregs sorted from blood. Receptors originate from a human donor in good health.

The rearrangement joins TRBV4-1 to TRBJ1-5; a possible D gene is TRBD1 (6 bases). This CDR3 comprises 20 residues. V was clipped by 1 base and J by 0 bases, with 22 bases between them. Germline CDR1 reads MGHRA; CDR2 reads YSYEKL. The CDR3 spells CASSQAPRTENSYSNQPQHF. The CDR3 nucleotides are TGCGCCAGCAGCCAAGCCCCACGGACAGAAAACTCGTATAGCAATCAGCCCCAGCATTTT.

The chain links TRBV18 to TRBJ2-1; a weak D match, TRBD2 (5 bases). Germline lookup yields CDR1 KGHSH and CDR2 LQKENI. Trimming cost V 1 base and J 5 bases, with 12 bases left between them. The CDR3 contains 15 residues. The CDR3 DNA reads TGTGCCAGCTCACCACTCAGCGGTTGGGACAATGAGCAGTTCTTC. This translates into CASSPLSGWDNEQFF.

In regard to this clone: The sample carries other DNA sequences with the same CDR3. The V and J genes are TRBV5-1 and TRBJ1-1, with D perhaps matching TRBD1 (5 bases). The CDR3 length is 14 residues. Trimming left V 2 bases short and J 1 base short, with 9 bases between. The germline gives CDR1 SGHRS, CDR2 YFSETQ. CDR3 sequence: CASSLGTGNTEAFF. Written as DNA, the CDR3 is TGCGCCAGCAGCTTAGGTACAGGGAACACTGAAGCTTTCTTT.

The gene calls are TRBV5-1 and TRBJ2-7; weak D call: TRBD2 (5 bases). The V end lost 7 bases, the J end lost 3 bases, and 17 bases lay between the germline ends. Germline V gives CDR1 SGHRS, CDR2 YFSETQ. CDR3 size: 14 residues. Written as DNA, the CDR3 is TGCGCCAGCGGCGACTACCCGCAAGACTACGAGCAGTACTTC. Its translation is CASGDYPQDYEQYF.

The chain recombines TRBV18 with TRBJ2-7; 7 bases are a match to TRBD1. The CDR3 covers 13 residues. CDR1 and CDR2 from the germline V gene are KGHSH and LQKENI. J gave up 6 bases and V 4 bases, and 6 bases lay outside the gene matches. CDR3 bases: TGTGCCAGCTCACAAAAACAGGGGAGCGAGCAGTACTTC. This sequence encodes CASSQKQGSEQYF.

The gene calls are TRBV19 and TRBJ2-4; 10 bases are shared with TRBD2. The CDR3 is 14 residues long. V lost 6 bases, J lost 8 bases, and 7 bases stayed unmatched. CDR1 is LNHDA, CDR2 SQIVND, per germline (reference sequence). The CDR3 DNA is TGTGCCAGTAGCCGTAGCGGGGGGCTAGACATTCAGTACTTC. Amino acid sequence: CASSRSGGLDIQYF.

This clone was recorded only once. V is TRBV5-1 and J is TRBJ2-4; 11 bases agree with TRBD1. Germline V CDR1 and CDR2: SGHRS, YFSETQ. This CDR3 has 16 amino acids. V trimming: 4 bases; J trimming: 8 bases; junction bases outside the gene matches: 11. The CDR3 loop reads CASSPERTGGLDIQYF. CDR3 DNA: TGCGCCAGCAGCCCCGAGAGGACAGGGGGCTTGGACATTCAGTACTTC.

This chain links TRBV11-2 with TRBJ2-6; D unresolved. CDR3 size: 16 residues. V lost 5 bases and J lost 2, with 13 bases in between. Germline V CDR1 and CDR2: SGHAT, FQNNGV. CDR3 loop: CASSEKGLAGANVLTF. The CDR3 DNA reads TGTGCCAGCAGCGAAAAGGGCTTGGCTGGGGCCAACGTCCTGACTTTC.

This rearrangement joins TRBV11-1 to TRBJ1-4; 10 bases are shared with TRBD1. Germline CDR1 reads SGHAT; CDR2 reads FQDESV (reference sequence). V dropped 4 bases and J dropped 1; count of bases not matched to a gene: 9. The CDR3 sequence is 18 residues long. The CDR3 bases are TGTGCCAGCAGCTCCGGACAGGGGGGATCCGGAACTAATGAAAAACTGTTTTTT. It encodes CASSSGQGGSGTNEKLFF.

The chain is built from TRBV5-1 and TRBJ2-5, with 8 bases matching TRBD2. The CDR3 consists of 15 residues. Germline CDR1 is SGHRS and CDR2 is YFSETQ. Trimming at V came to 4 bases and at J to 7 bases, leaving 12 bases not matched to a gene. The CDR3 is CASSPNPGLVATQYF. The CDR3, as DNA: TGCGCCAGCAGCCCGAACCCGGGACTAGTAGCGACCCAGTACTTC. Combining the CDR3 with reference TRBV5-1 and TRBJ2-5 gives the whole variable domain KAGVTQTPRYLIKTRGQQVTLSCSPISGHRSVSWYQQTPGQGLQFLFEYFSETQRNKGNFPGRFSGRQFSNSRSEMNVSTLELGDSALYLCASSPNPGLVATQYFGPGTRLLVL.

The chain has TRBV7-9 and TRBJ1-3, with 10 bases aligning to TRBD1. Germline V gene lookup returns CDR1 SEHNR and CDR2 FQNEAQ (reference sequence). J was trimmed by 5 bases and V by 5 bases; bases with no gene match: 9. This CDR3 is 16 amino acids long. The DNA of the CDR3 is TGTGCCAGCAGCCCTCCGGACAGGGGGAAACGAAACACCATATATTTT. It specifies CASSPPDRGKRNTIYF.

The chain carries TRBV7-2 and TRBJ1-2; weak D call: TRBD1 (5 bases). The V and J ends lost 4 bases and 0 bases respectively, with 9 bases between them. Germline loops: CDR1 SGHTA, CDR2 FQGNSA. CDR3 length equals 14 residues. DNA for the CDR3: TGTGCCAGCAGCTGGACAAGGGCTAACTATGGCTACACCTTC. Its translation is CASSWTRANYGYTF.

This clone was seen just once. The rearrangement links TRBV5-1 to TRBJ2-1; D uncertain. CDR3 length: 16 amino acids. Germline CDR1 is SGHRS and CDR2 is YFSETQ. The ends were cut back, 3 bases at V and 0 bases at J, with 13 bases in the middle. CDR3 amino acids: CASSSRAASSYNEQFF. CDR3 in DNA: TGCGCCAGCAGCTCACGGGCCGCCAGCTCCTACAATGAGCAGTTCTTC.

In this sample, this clone turned up a few times. The chain employs TRBV7-9 and TRBJ2-3; the D gene is possibly TRBD2 (6 bases). V was cut by 1 base and J by 2 bases, with 10 bases left in between. The V gene's germline CDR1 is SEHNR and CDR2 FQNEAQ (reference sequence). The CDR3 is 15 amino acids. This chain's CDR3 is CASSLEGGVTDTQYF. CDR3 sequence (DNA): TGTGCCAGCAGCTTAGAGGGCGGGGTCACAGATACGCAGTATTTT. Full variable domain (missing parts from reference TRBV7-9 and TRBJ2-3): DTGVSQNPRHKITKRGQNVTFRCDPISEHNRLYWYRQTLGQGPEFLTYFQNEAQLEKSRLLSDRFSAERPKGSFSTLEIQRTEQGDSAMYLCASSLEGGVTDTQYFGPGTRLTVL.

This chain links TRBV6-6 with TRBJ2-7; D gene uncertain. The germline gives CDR1 MNHNY, CDR2 SVGAGI (reference sequence). The CDR3 runs to 13 residues. Trimming left V 6 bases short and J 1 base short, with 10 bases between. DNA of the CDR3: TGTGCCAGCAGACCCCCTGGGTCCTACGAGCAGTACTTC. This gives the protein CASRPPGSYEQYF.

The V call is TRBV15, the J call TRBJ2-3; 7 nucleotides align to TRBD2. Per germline, CDR1 LNHNV and CDR2 YYDKDF (reference sequence). The CDR3 totals 14 residues. V shed 6 bases, J shed 3 bases, and the junction held 6 bases outside the gene matches. The CDR3 loop reads CATRGLLSTDTQYF. The CDR3 DNA is TGTGCCACCAGGGGACTATTAAGTACAGATACGCAGTATTTT. Supplemented by reference TRBV15 and TRBJ2-3, the full variable domain reads DAMVIQNPRYQVTQFGKPVTLSCSQTLNHNVMYWYQQKSSQAPKLLFHYYDKDFNNEADTPDNFQSRRPNTSFCFLDIRSPGLGDTAMYLCATRGLLSTDTQYFGPGTRLTVL.

V usage is TRBV6-1 and J usage is TRBJ2-7; 10 bases fit TRBD1. The CDR3 spans 14 residues. Trimming cost V 8 bases and J 4 bases; bases outside gene matches: 8. The V gene's germline CDR1 is MNHNS and CDR2 SASEGT. The CDR3 DNA sequence: TGTGCCAGCGTTCGGACAGGGGGACTTTACGAGCAGTACTTC. Residues: CASVRTGGLYEQYF.

This chain links TRBV11-1 with TRBJ2-5; TRBD2 matches at 8 bases. V lost 5 bases to trimming and J lost 1 base; unmatched junction nucleotides: 3. This CDR3 region has 14 residues. The germline CDR1 and CDR2 sequences are SGHAT and FQDESV (reference sequence). The CDR3 DNA follows: TGTGCCAGCAGCCCACTAGCGGTCCAAGAGACCCAGTACTTC. Protein product: CASSPLAVQETQYF.

This chain uses TRBV19 with TRBJ2-1; D is perhaps TRBD1 (5 bases). Germline-derived CDR1 and CDR2 are LNHDA and SQIVND (reference sequence). CDR3 length: 15 amino acids. Trimming shortened V by 0 bases and J by 6 bases, and 12 bases separated the two germline ends. The CDR3 coding sequence is TGTGCCAGTAGTATAGATCTTCGACAGACCAATGAGCAGTTCTTC. This codes for CASSIDLRQTNEQFF.

V is TRBV6-6 and J is TRBJ1-5, with D uncertain. Trimming took 0 bases from V and 0 from J, leaving 6 bases between them. Germline V gene sequence: CDR1 MNHNY, CDR2 SVGAGI (reference sequence). This CDR3 contains 15 residues. The CDR3 sequence is CASSYSSSSNQPQHF. CDR3 DNA: TGTGCCAGCAGTTACTCGAGTAGTAGCAATCAGCCCCAGCATTTT.

V usage is TRBV9 and J usage is TRBJ1-6; 8 bases line up with TRBD1. The junction had 3 bases not matched to a gene; V was cut back by 0 bases and J by 7 bases. Germline assignment: CDR1 SGDLS and CDR2 YYNGEE. There are 15 residues in the CDR3. The CDR3 reads CASSVGDRINSPLHF. The CDR3 region has the DNA TGTGCCAGCAGCGTAGGGGACAGGATAAATTCACCCCTCCACTTT.

The gene calls are TRBV7-9 and TRBJ2-2; 9 nucleotides agree with TRBD1. The germline CDR1 and CDR2 sequences are SEHNR and FQNEAQ (reference sequence). V lost 6 bases to trimming and J lost 4 bases; unmatched junction nucleotides: 6. The CDR3 runs 15 residues. CDR3 sequence (DNA): TGTGCCAGCAGGCCGGGACAGGGAATCACCGGGGAGCTGTTTTTT. It encodes CASRPGQGITGELFF.

This chain uses TRBV15 with TRBJ2-5; the D gene is possibly TRBD1 (5 bases). Germline CDR1 and CDR2: LNHNV and YYDKDF (reference sequence). V lost 1 base to trimming and J lost 3 bases, with 9 bases between them. The CDR3 has 14 residues. CDR3 protein: CATSRVGQKETQYF. In DNA form, the CDR3 reads TGTGCCACCAGCAGAGTGGGGCAGAAAGAGACCCAGTACTTC. Looking up the rest from reference TRBV15 and TRBJ2-5 gives the full variable domain: DAMVIQNPRYQVTQFGKPVTLSCSQTLNHNVMYWYQQKSSQAPKLLFHYYDKDFNNEADTPDNFQSRRPNTSFCFLDIRSPGLGDTAMYLCATSRVGQKETQYFGPGTRLLVL.

The chain carries TRBV6-5 and TRBJ2-7; D is possibly TRBD2 (5 bases). The CDR3 loop spans 15 amino acids. Deletions cut 0 bases from V and 5 bases from J, with 14 bases between. Germline CDR1 is MNHEY and CDR2 is SVGAGI. Written as DNA, the CDR3 is TGTGCCAGCAGTTACTCGACGGTCGGGGTTCACGAGCAGTACTTC. Encoded protein: CASSYSTVGVHEQYF.

This sequence joins TRBV7-9 and TRBJ2-7; D remains ambiguous. Germline V lookup: CDR1 SEHNR, CDR2 FQNEAQ (reference sequence). Trimming shortened V by 0 bases and J by 6 bases, and 12 bases separated the two germline ends. This CDR3 comprises 14 residues. The CDR3 bases are TGTGCCAGCAGCTTAGCGTTATCCTCCGGCGAGCAGTACTTC. Amino acid sequence: CASSLALSSGEQYF.